This TCR beta chain came from a study of CD8 T cells in Susac syndrome. RNA amounts of about 0.5 to 1 ug underwent reverse transcription with random hexamers. Amplification of TCR beta CDR3 spanned 54 Vbeta and 13 Jbeta via immunoSEQ multiplex PCR. Each CDR3 protein is one row after TCRdb ran MiXCR on the immunoSEQ multiplex PCR reads. The sample records 300,000 to 350,000 distinct CDR3 sequences, about 90% being singletons. V trimming: 5 bases; J trimming: 1 base; junction bases outside the gene matches: 5. The CDR3 contains 14 residues. Germline lookup yields CDR1 SGHNT and CDR2 YYREEE (reference sequence).

Material: CD4+ T cells from PBMCs. The chain couples TRBV5-4 to TRBJ1-1; the match to TRBD1 covers 7 bases. This TCR was recovered from a human donor with multiple sclerosis. CDR3 residues: CASRLQGPNTEAFF. In DNA, the CDR3 is TGTGCCAGCAGACTACAGGGGCCGAACACTGAAGCTTTCTTT.